The rows below give T cell receptor beta chains drawn from one sample of a study of blood T cell repertoires in COVID-19. TCRdb's table, derived via immunoSEQ multiplex PCR, lists solely in-frame clones and lacks some. Of tens of thousands of clones in the sample, approximately 88% are singletons; the top ten hold about 7%. The sample taken for sequencing was peripheral blood. The receptors come from a woman older than 75 with acute or convalescent COVID-19. Each CDR3 is given with its conserved first and last residue. A D gene is named only where the DNA matches it firmly. A clone size is listed for some rows: how often the clone was seen (once, few, many), or a class if it is expanded.

CDR3aa	CDR3nt	v_gene	j_gene	d_gene	abundance
CASSVAGGSTSYEQYF	TGTGCCAGCAGCGTAGCCGGCGGGAGCACCTCCTACGAGCAGTACTTC	TRBV9	TRBJ2-7	TRBD2	NA
CASSTLGADKTEYF	TGTGCCAGCAGTACACTTGGGGCGGACAAAACGGAGTACTTC	TRBV25-1	TRBJ2-7	NA	NA
CASSLGSGGAHEQYF	TGTGCCAGCAGTTTAGGTAGCGGGGGGGCCCACGAGCAGTACTTC	TRBV27	TRBJ2-7	TRBD2	NA
CASSSPVNEQFF	TGTGCCAGCAGCTCCCCGGTGAATGAGCAGTTCTTC	TRBV9	TRBJ2-1	NA	NA
CASSPPQAPPQQYF	TGTGCCAGCTCACCTCCCCAAGCCCCCCCACAGCAGTACTTC	TRBV18	TRBJ2-7	NA	NA
CASSPTSGGVNTGELFF	TGTGCCAGCTCACCCACTAGCGGGGGAGTAAACACCGGGGAGCTGTTTTTT	TRBV18	TRBJ2-2	TRBD2	NA
CASSMDRGTGELFF	TGTGCCAGTAGTATGGACAGGGGCACCGGGGAGCTGTTTTTT	TRBV19	TRBJ2-2	TRBD1	once
CASSQEAGGSGQGYNEQFF	TGCGCCAGCAGCCAAGAGGCGGGAGGATCGGGTCAGGGGTACAATGAGCAGTTCTTC	TRBV4-1	TRBJ2-1	TRBD2	NA
CASSQDGSTDTQYF	TGTGCCAGCAGCCAAGATGGCAGCACAGATACGCAGTATTTT	TRBV2	TRBJ2-3	NA	NA
CASSVEGFSGNTIYF	TGTGCCAGCAGCGTAGAGGGGTTCTCTGGAAACACCATATATTTT	TRBV9	TRBJ1-3	NA	once
CASSPSMETQYF	TGCGCCAGCAGCCCTAGTATGGAGACCCAGTACTTC	TRBV5-1	TRBJ2-5	NA	NA
CSAGKREGQFF	TGCAGTGCTGGAAAGCGAGAGGGGCAGTTCTTC	TRBV20-1	TRBJ2-1	NA	NA
CASGPGETQYF	TGTGCCAGCGGTCCGGGGGAGACCCAGTACTTC	TRBV6-6	TRBJ2-5	NA	NA
CASRDRGTVGYTF	TGTGCCAGCAGAGACAGAGGAACGGTTGGCTACACCTTC	TRBV25-1	TRBJ1-2	NA	NA
CASSQEGGQGTDTQYF	TGCGCCAGCAGCCAAGAGGGTGGGCAGGGGACCGATACGCAGTATTTT	TRBV4-1	TRBJ2-3	NA	NA
CASSGGTEWSTQYF	TGTGCCAGCAGCGGCGGGACCGAGTGGTCTACGCAGTATTTT	TRBV2	TRBJ2-3	NA	NA
CASSEPRTGYNQPQHF	TGTGCCAGCAGTGAACCCAGGACAGGATATAATCAGCCCCAGCATTTT	TRBV6-1	TRBJ1-5	TRBD1	NA
CASSVLDRENTEAFF	TGTGCCAGCAGCGTACTGGACAGGGAGAACACTGAAGCTTTCTTT	TRBV9	TRBJ1-1	TRBD1	NA
CASSPSRTSGSQFF	TGTGCCAGTAGTCCATCCCGGACTAGCGGGAGTCAGTTCTTC	TRBV19	TRBJ2-1	TRBD2	NA
CASSLITGSGYTF	TGTGCCAGCAGTTTAATAACAGGAAGTGGCTACACCTTC	TRBV28	TRBJ1-2	NA	NA
CATTGGAWNSPLHF	TGTGCCACCACAGGGGGCGCCTGGAATTCACCCCTCCACTTT	TRBV25-1	TRBJ1-6	TRBD1	few
CATSRPGVGGYGYTF	TGTGCCACCAGCAGACCAGGTGTCGGGGGCTATGGCTACACCTTC	TRBV15	TRBJ1-2	NA	NA
CAIRALDKNIQYF	TGTGCCATCAGGGCCCTTGACAAAAACATTCAGTACTTC	TRBV10-3	TRBJ2-4	NA	NA
CAWSVGGIAEAFF	TGTGCCTGGAGTGTCGGGGGGATTGCTGAAGCTTTCTTT	TRBV30	TRBJ1-1	NA	NA
CASSEKDRGFGYTF	TGTGCCAGTAGTGAAAAGGACAGGGGTTTTGGCTACACCTTC	TRBV19	TRBJ1-2	TRBD1	once
CASHRASYGYTF	TGTGCCAGTCACAGGGCAAGCTATGGCTACACCTTC	TRBV12-3/TRBV12-4	TRBJ1-2	NA	NA
CASSLQGSTEAFF	TGTGCCAGCAGTCTACAGGGTTCCACTGAAGCTTTCTTT	TRBV25-1	TRBJ1-1	NA	NA
CASSTAQNTEAFF	TGTGCCAGTAGTACTGCGCAGAACACTGAAGCTTTCTTT	TRBV19	TRBJ1-1	NA	NA
CAISGTGPTEAFF	TGTGCCATCAGTGGGACAGGGCCCACTGAAGCTTTCTTT	TRBV10-3	TRBJ1-1	TRBD1	NA
CASSPIHGGSYEQYF	TGTGCCAGCTCACCGATTCACGGGGGGTCCTACGAGCAGTACTTC	TRBV18	TRBJ2-7	TRBD2	NA
CASSLRDKETEAFF	TGTGCCAGCAGCTTAAGGGACAAAGAAACTGAAGCTTTCTTT	TRBV7-8	TRBJ1-1	NA	NA
CAWSRSSSGNTIYF	TGTGCCTGGAGTAGGAGCAGCTCTGGAAACACCATATATTTT	TRBV30	TRBJ1-3	NA	NA
CASSLAGDNYGYTF	TGTGCCAGCAGCTTGGCAGGGGATAACTATGGCTACACCTTC	TRBV5-6	TRBJ1-2	NA	NA
CSATGGDIQYF	TGCAGTGCTACAGGGGGCGACATTCAGTACTTC	TRBV20-1	TRBJ2-4	TRBD1	NA
CASSWTSGGYEQYF	TGCGCCAGCAGCTGGACTAGCGGTGGCTACGAGCAGTACTTC	TRBV5-1	TRBJ2-7	TRBD2	NA
CASSPGTGNTEAFF	TGTGCCAGCTCACCAGGGACAGGGAACACTGAAGCTTTCTTT	TRBV18	TRBJ1-1	TRBD1	NA
CASSHLGTQGVNEQFF	TGTGCCAGCAGCCACCTCGGGACACAGGGAGTGAATGAGCAGTTCTTC	TRBV4-2	TRBJ2-1	NA	NA
CASSARDYLNEQFF	TGTGCCAGCAGCGCCCGGGACTACCTCAATGAGCAGTTCTTC	TRBV11-2	TRBJ2-1	TRBD2	NA
CASSVAAINYGYTF	TGTGCCAGTAGTGTGGCAGCGATTAACTATGGCTACACCTTC	TRBV19	TRBJ1-2	NA	NA
CASSEADRGGQQYF	TGTGCCAGCAGTGAAGCCGACAGGGGTGGGCAGCAGTACTTC	TRBV6-1	TRBJ2-7	TRBD1	NA
CASVAVYSNQPQHF	TGTGCCAGCGTGGCGGTATATAGCAATCAGCCCCAGCATTTT	TRBV6-5	TRBJ1-5	NA	NA
CASSPRTGRDFWGSGNTIYF	TGTGCCAGCAGCCCGCGGACAGGGCGAGACTTTTGGGGGTCTGGAAACACCATATATTTT	TRBV5-4	TRBJ1-3	TRBD1	NA
CASLSTDTQYF	TGTGCCAGCCTTAGCACAGATACGCAGTATTTT	TRBV2	TRBJ2-3	NA	NA
CASSIDGTGGGETQYF	TGTGCCAGTAGTATAGATGGGACAGGGGGCGGAGAGACCCAGTACTTC	TRBV19	TRBJ2-5	TRBD1	NA
CASSMSGALAKNIQYF	TGTGCCAGTAGTATGTCAGGGGCACTAGCCAAAAACATTCAGTACTTC	TRBV19	TRBJ2-4	NA	NA